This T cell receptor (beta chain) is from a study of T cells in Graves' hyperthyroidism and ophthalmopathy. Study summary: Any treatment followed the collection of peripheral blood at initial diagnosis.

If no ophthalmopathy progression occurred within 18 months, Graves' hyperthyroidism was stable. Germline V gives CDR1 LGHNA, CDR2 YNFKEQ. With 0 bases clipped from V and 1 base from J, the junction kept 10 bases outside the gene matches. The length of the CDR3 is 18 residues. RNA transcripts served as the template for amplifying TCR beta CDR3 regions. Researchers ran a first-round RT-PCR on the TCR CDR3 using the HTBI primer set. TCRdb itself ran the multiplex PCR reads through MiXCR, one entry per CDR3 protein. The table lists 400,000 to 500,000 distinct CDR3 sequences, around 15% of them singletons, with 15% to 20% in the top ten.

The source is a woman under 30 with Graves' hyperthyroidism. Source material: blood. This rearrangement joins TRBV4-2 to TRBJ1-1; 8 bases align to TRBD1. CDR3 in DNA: TGTGCCAGCAGCCAAGATCTTGGGTCCGGACAGGGGAACACTGAAGCTTTCTTT. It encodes CASSQDLGSGQGNTEAFF.